This TCR beta chain was sequenced during a study of blood T cell repertoires in COVID-19. Across the whole study: Some COVID-19 samples were acute and others convalescent; all came from the United States, Italy and Spain.

The repertoire was sequenced with immunoSEQ multiplex PCR; TCRdb's copy has only in-frame clones and lacks some. The sample lists about 250,000 clones, around 88% occurring once. A Seattle source enrolled patients during active infection and followed them longitudinally. Sequenced sample: peripheral blood. This receptor was identified in a woman at least 80 years old with COVID-19, enrolled during active disease.

CDR3 in DNA: TGTGCCAGTAGTACCGGGACAGGAGTTCATCAGCCCCAGCATTTT. It codes for CASSTGTGVHQPQHF. The V gene is TRBV19, the J gene TRBJ1-5; TRBD1 matches 8 bases. Trimming cost V 4 bases and J 5 bases; bases outside gene matches: 7. Germline loops: CDR1 LNHDA, CDR2 SQIVND (reference sequence). The CDR3 is made up of 15 amino acids.